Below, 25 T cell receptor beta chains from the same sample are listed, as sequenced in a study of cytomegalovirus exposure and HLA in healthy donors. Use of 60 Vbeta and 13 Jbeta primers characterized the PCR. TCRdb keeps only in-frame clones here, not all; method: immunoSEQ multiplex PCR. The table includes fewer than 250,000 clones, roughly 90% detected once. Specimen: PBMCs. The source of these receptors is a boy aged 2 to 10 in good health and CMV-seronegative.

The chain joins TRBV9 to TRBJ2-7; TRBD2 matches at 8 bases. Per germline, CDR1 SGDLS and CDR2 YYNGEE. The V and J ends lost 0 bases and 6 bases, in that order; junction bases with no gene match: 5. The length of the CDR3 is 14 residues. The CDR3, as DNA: TGTGCCAGCAGCGTAGGAGCTAGCGGGCTCGAGCAGTACTTC. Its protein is CASSVGASGLEQYF.

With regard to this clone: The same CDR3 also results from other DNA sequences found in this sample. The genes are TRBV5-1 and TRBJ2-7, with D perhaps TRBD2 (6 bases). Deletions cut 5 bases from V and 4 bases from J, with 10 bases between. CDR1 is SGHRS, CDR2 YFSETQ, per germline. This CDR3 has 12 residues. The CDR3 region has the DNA TGCGCCAGCAGTTCCGGGAGTTACGAGCAGTACTTC. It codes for CASSSGSYEQYF.

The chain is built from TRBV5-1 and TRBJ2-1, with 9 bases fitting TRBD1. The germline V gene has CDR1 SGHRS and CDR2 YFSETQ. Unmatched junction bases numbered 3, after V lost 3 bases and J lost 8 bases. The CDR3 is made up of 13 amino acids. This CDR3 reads CASSSGQGYEQFF. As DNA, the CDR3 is TGCGCCAGCAGCTCGGGACAGGGCTATGAGCAGTTCTTC.

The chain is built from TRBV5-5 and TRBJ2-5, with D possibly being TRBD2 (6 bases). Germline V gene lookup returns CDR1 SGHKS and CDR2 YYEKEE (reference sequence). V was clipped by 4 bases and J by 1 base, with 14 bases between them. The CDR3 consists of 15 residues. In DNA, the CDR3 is TGTGCCAGCAGCCTAGTGCGGGGTGGCCAAGAGACCCAGTACTTC. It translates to CASSLVRGGQETQYF.

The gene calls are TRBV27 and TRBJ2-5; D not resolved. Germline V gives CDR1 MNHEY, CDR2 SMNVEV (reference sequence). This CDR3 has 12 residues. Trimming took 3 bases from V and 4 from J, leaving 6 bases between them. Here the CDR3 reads CASSFYRETQYF. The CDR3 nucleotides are TGTGCCAGCAGTTTTTACAGAGAGACCCAGTACTTC.

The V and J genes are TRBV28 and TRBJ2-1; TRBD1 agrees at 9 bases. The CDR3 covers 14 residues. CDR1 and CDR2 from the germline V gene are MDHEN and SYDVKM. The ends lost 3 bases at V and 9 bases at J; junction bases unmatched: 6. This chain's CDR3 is CASSFLQGASEQFF. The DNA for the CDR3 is TGTGCCAGCAGTTTCTTACAGGGGGCTTCTGAGCAGTTCTTC.

CDR3 amino acids: CASSTQDRGIFQSPLHF. The CDR3, as DNA: TGTGCCAGCAGTACCCAGGACAGGGGGATCTTTCAATCACCCCTCCACTTT. The chain is built from TRBV27 and TRBJ1-6, with 10 bases lining up with TRBD1. This CDR3 is 17 amino acids long. The germline CDR1 and CDR2 sequences are MNHEY and SMNVEV (reference sequence). Losses at the gene ends were 5 bases for V and 10 bases for J; bases not matched to a gene: 14.

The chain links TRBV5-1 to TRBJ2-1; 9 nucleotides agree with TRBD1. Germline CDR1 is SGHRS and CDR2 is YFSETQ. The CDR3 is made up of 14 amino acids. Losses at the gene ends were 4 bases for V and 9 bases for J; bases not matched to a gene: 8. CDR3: CASSPGQGPGEQFF. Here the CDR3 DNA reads TGCGCCAGCAGCCCGGGACAGGGTCCGGGTGAGCAGTTCTTC.

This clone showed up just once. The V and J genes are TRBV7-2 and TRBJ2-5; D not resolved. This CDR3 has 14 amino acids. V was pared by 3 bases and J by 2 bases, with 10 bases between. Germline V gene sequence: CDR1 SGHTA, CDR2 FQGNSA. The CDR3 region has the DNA TGTGCCAGCAGCTTGCAGACATCGCAAGAGACCCAGTACTTC. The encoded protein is CASSLQTSQETQYF.

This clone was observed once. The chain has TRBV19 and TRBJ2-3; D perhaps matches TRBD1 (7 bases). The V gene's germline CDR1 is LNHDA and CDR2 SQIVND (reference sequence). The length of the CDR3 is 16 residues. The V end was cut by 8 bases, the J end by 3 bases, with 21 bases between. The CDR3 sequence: CASRQTGTVRTDTQYF. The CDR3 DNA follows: TGTGCCAGTCGACAGACAGGGACTGTCCGAACAGATACGCAGTATTTT.

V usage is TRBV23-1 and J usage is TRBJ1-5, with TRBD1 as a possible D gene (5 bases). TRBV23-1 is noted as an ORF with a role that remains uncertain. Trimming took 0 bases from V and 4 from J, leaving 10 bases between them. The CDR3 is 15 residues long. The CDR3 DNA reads TGCGCCAGCAGTCAATCGACTGGGGCTAATCAGCCCCAGCATTTT. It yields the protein CASSQSTGANQPQHF.

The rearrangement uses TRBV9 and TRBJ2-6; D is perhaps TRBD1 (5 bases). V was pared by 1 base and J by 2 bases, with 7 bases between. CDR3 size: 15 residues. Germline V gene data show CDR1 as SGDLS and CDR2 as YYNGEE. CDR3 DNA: TGTGCCAGCAGCGTACTAGGGGCTGGGGCCAACGTCCTGACTTTC. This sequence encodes CASSVLGAGANVLTF.

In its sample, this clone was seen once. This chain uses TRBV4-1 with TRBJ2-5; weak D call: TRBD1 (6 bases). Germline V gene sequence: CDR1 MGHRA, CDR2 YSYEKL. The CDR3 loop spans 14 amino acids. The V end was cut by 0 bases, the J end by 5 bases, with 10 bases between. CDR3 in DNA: TGCGCCAGCAGCCAAGACCAGGGGCCCGAGACCCAGTACTTC. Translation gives CASSQDQGPETQYF.

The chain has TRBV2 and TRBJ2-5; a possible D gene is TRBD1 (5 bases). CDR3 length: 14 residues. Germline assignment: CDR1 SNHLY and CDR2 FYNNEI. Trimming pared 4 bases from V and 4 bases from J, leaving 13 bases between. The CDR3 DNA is TGTGCCAGCAGTGGTGACAGTATGAGAGAGACCCAGTACTTC. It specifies CASSGDSMRETQYF.

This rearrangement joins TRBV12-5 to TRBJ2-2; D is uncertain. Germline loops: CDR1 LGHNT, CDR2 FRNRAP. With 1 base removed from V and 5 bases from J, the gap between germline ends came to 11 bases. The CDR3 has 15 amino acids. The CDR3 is CASGLGSGDTGELFF. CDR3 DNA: TGTGCTAGTGGTTTGGGGAGTGGTGATACCGGGGAGCTGTTTTTT.

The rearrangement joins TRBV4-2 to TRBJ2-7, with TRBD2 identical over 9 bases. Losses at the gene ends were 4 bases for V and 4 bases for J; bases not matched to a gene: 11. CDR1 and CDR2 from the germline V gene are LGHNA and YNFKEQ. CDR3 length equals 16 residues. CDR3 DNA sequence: TGTGCCAGCAGCCCCCAATCTAGCGGGAATCGGTACGAGCAGTACTTC. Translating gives CASSPQSSGNRYEQYF.

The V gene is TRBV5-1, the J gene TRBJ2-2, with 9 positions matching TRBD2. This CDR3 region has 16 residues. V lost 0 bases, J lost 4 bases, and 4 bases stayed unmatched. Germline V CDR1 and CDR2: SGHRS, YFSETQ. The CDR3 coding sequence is TGCGCCAGCAGCTTGGGACTAGCGGACCTCACCGGGGAGCTGTTTTTT. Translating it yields CASSLGLADLTGELFF.

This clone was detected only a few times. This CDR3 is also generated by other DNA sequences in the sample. Here the CDR3 DNA reads TGCGCCAGCAGCTTGGGAGGGAACACTGAAGCTTTCTTT. This sequence encodes CASSLGGNTEAFF. The chain carries TRBV5-1 and TRBJ1-1; D ambiguous. The germline V gene encodes CDR1 SGHRS and CDR2 YFSETQ. V lost 0 bases to trimming and J lost 1 base, with 4 bases between them. The CDR3 is 13 amino acids.

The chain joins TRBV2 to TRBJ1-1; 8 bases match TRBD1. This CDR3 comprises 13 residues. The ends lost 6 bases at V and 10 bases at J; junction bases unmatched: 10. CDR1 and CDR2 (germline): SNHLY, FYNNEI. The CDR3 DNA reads TGTGCCAGCAGGGCGAGGACAGGGTTTGTAGCTTTCTTT. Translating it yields CASRARTGFVAFF.

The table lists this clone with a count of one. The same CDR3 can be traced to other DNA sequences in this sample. In DNA form, the CDR3 reads TGCGCCAGCAGTTCGAGCGGGGGGAGGAATGAGCAGTTCTTC. Protein: CASSSSGGRNEQFF. The J gene is TRBJ2-1, the V gene TRBV5-1, with 9 bases aligning to TRBD2. CDR1 is SGHRS and CDR2 is YFSETQ in the germline V gene. CDR3 length: 14 amino acids. The J segment lost 7 bases and the V segment lost 5 bases, leaving 7 bases of the junction unmatched.

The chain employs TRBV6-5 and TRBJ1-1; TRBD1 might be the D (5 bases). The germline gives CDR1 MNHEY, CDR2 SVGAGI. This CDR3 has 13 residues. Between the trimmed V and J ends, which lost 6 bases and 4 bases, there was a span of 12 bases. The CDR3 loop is CASSHLGGTEAFF. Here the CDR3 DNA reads TGTGCCAGCAGCCACCTGGGGGGCACTGAAGCTTTCTTT.

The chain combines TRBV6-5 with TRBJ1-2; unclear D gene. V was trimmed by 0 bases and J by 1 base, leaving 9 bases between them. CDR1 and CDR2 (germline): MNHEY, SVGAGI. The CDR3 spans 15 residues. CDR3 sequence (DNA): TGTGCCAGCAGTTACTCGGGCACCCTTAACTATGGCTACACCTTC. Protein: CASSYSGTLNYGYTF.

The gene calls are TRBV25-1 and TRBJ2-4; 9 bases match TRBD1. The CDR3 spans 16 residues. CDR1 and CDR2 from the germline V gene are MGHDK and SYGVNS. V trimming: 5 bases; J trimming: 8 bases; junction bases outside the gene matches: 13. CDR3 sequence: CASSSGTGSWADIQYF. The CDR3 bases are TGTGCCAGCAGTTCCGGGACAGGGAGTTGGGCGGACATTCAGTACTTC.

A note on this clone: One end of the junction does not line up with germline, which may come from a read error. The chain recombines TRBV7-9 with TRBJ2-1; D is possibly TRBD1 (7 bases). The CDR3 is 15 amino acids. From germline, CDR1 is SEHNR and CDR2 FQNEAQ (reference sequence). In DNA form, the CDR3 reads TGTTCCAGCAGCCGGATCAGGGGGGAATACAATGAGCAGTTCTTC. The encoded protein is CSSSRIRGEYNEQFF.

The CDR3 nucleotides read TGTGCCAGCAGCCTCCGGGACTCCCCTATCTACGAGCAGTACTTC. This encodes CASSLRDSPIYEQYF. The V gene is TRBV6-5, the J gene TRBJ2-7; D is perhaps TRBD2 (6 bases). Trimming left V 6 bases short and J 3 bases short, with 18 bases between. CDR3 length equals 15 residues. Germline V gene lookup returns CDR1 MNHEY and CDR2 SVGAGI.